These 18 T cell receptor beta chains were all obtained from the same sample, sequenced in a study of shared clonotypes between healthy human individuals (TCRdb year 2020). The library was built by means of the immunoSEQ multiplex PCR assay. Imported from immuneACCESS, the table was reduced by TCRdb to in-frame sequences with V and J called. These copies leave out some clones; in studies compared against another copy, an unresolved V gene accounts for under half, and the cause of the remainder is not known. Counted in this sample were hundreds of thousands of clones; about 96% of them appeared once. The ten largest clones add up to around 0.1% of the sample. For the CD8 naive samples, CD45RO-negative cells were positively selected for CCR7, yielding a CD45RA+CCR7+ population from which TemRA cells were excluded. Material: naive CD8+ T cells sorted from blood. The cell subset or site label of this sample denotes: CD45RA+CCR7+. These receptor sequences come from a woman aged 25 to 39 in good health.

J is TRBJ2-7 and V is TRBV9, with D tentatively TRBD1 (8 bases). This CDR3 has 16 amino acids. Germline lookup yields CDR1 SGDLS and CDR2 YYNGEE. The germline V and J ends were trimmed by 4 bases and 4 bases, with 21 bases remaining between them. CDR3 protein: CASSPRTGRVLYEQYF. The CDR3 nucleotides are TGTGCCAGCAGCCCCCGGACAGGGAGGGTCCTTTACGAGCAGTACTTC.

V is TRBV10-3 and J is TRBJ2-7, with D uncertain. The CDR3 length is 13 residues. CDR1 is ENHRY, CDR2 SYGVKD, per germline. V was clipped by 2 bases and J by 3 bases, with 8 bases between them. The CDR3 DNA is TGTGCCATCAGTGAGGCCACACGCTACGAGCAGTACTTC. It codes for CAISEATRYEQYF.

This rearrangement joins TRBV5-6 to TRBJ2-4, with D perhaps matching TRBD1 or TRBD2 (5 bases each). Per the germline V gene, CDR1 is SGHDT and CDR2 is YYEEEE. Trimming pared 3 bases from V and 8 bases from J, leaving 15 bases between. The CDR3 is 14 residues long. The CDR3 coding sequence is TGTGCCAGCAGCTGGGGGACCGGAGCAGACATTCAGTACTTC. Translated: CASSWGTGADIQYF.

This clone was recorded a few times. V is TRBV6-5 and J is TRBJ1-1; D is unclear. Germline V CDR1 and CDR2: MNHEY, SVGAGI. Trimming shortened V by 5 bases and J by 3 bases, and 7 bases separated the two germline ends. The CDR3 has 12 amino acids. DNA for the CDR3: TGTGCCAGCAGTCACCGGGACACTGAAGCTTTCTTT. It translates to CASSHRDTEAFF.

The V gene is TRBV5-4, the J gene TRBJ1-1, with a possible D match to TRBD1 (5 bases). This CDR3 contains 12 residues. Germline CDR1 reads SGHNT; CDR2 reads YYREEE (reference sequence). V was cut by 4 bases and J by 8 bases, with 12 bases left in between. The CDR3 DNA follows: TGTGCCAGCAGCAGCGGGACTCTCGAAGCTTTCTTT. Amino acids: CASSSGTLEAFF.

J is TRBJ2-3 and V is TRBV2, with D possibly TRBD2 on 5 matching bases. CDR3 length equals 17 residues. Looked up from germline, CDR1 is SNHLY and CDR2 is FYNNEI. Trimming shortened V by 3 bases and J by 1 base, and 17 bases separated the two germline ends. CDR3 nucleotide sequence: TGTGCCAGCAGTGATGACCCGGACTGGCCTGGCACAGATACGCAGTATTTT. Protein sequence: CASSDDPDWPGTDTQYF.

J is TRBJ2-7 and V is TRBV9, with TRBD2 as a possible D gene (5 bases). The V end lost 0 bases, the J end lost 3 bases, and 13 bases lay between the germline ends. Germline assignment: CDR1 SGDLS and CDR2 YYNGEE. The CDR3 contains 15 residues. CDR3 coding DNA: TGTGCCAGCAGCGTAGACGGACTTTCGGACTACGAGCAGTACTTC. Translated: CASSVDGLSDYEQYF.

The gene calls are TRBV11-3 and TRBJ2-1, with a possible D match to TRBD2 (6 bases). Germline CDR1 SGHNT, CDR2 YENEEA. CDR3 length: 16 amino acids. V lost 5 bases and J lost 1, with 15 bases in between. The CDR3 nucleotides read TGTGCCAGCAGCCCGGCGGGGTATGGGTCCTACAATGAGCAGTTCTTC. It yields the protein CASSPAGYGSYNEQFF.

This sequence joins TRBV2 and TRBJ2-7; D uncertain. The CDR3 extends over 13 amino acids. Trimming left V 8 bases short and J 5 bases short, with 16 bases between. Per germline, CDR1 SNHLY and CDR2 FYNNEI. CDR3 amino acids: CASRWEFPHEQYF. CDR3 DNA: TGTGCCAGCCGTTGGGAATTCCCCCACGAGCAGTACTTC.

This rearrangement joins TRBV13 to TRBJ1-1; D remains ambiguous. CDR1 and CDR2 from the germline V gene are PRHDT and FYEKMQ (reference sequence). Trimming removed 3 bases at V and 6 bases at J, with 5 bases between. The CDR3 spans 11 residues. CDR3 nucleotide sequence: TGTGCCAGCAGCTTCAAGTCTGAAGCTTTCTTT. Protein: CASSFKSEAFF. The full variable domain, its missing parts supplied by reference TRBV13 and TRBJ1-1, is AAGVIQSPRHLIKEKRETATLKCYPIPRHDTVYWYQQGPGQDPQFLISFYEKMQSDKGSIPDRFSAQQFSDYHSELNMSSLELGDSALYFCASSFKSEAFFGQGTRLTVV.

The chain is built from TRBV27 and TRBJ1-1, with no clear D. Looked up from germline, CDR1 is MNHEY and CDR2 is SMNVEV (reference sequence). V was trimmed by 5 bases and J by 2 bases, leaving 12 bases between them. There are 14 residues in the CDR3. The CDR3 here is CASSPMVGNTEAFF. As DNA, the CDR3 is TGTGCCAGCAGTCCCATGGTGGGTAACACTGAAGCTTTCTTT.

The chain employs TRBV6-1 and TRBJ2-2; D unresolved. The germline CDR1 and CDR2 sequences are MNHNS and SASEGT. The germline V and J ends were trimmed by 5 bases and 5 bases, with 6 bases remaining between them. The CDR3 runs to 12 residues. In DNA, the CDR3 is TGTGCCAGCAGTCTAGGTACCGGGGAGCTGTTTTTT. It encodes CASSLGTGELFF.

V gene TRBV27 combines with J gene TRBJ2-2, with 7 bases that match TRBD1. Germline CDR1 reads MNHEY; CDR2 reads SMNVEV (reference sequence). Trimming removed 6 bases from V and 4 bases from J; junction bases left unmatched: 5. CDR3 length: 14 amino acids. CDR3 bases: TGTGCCAGCAGCCTTACAGGGGTCACCGGGGAGCTGTTTTTT. Encoded protein: CASSLTGVTGELFF.

V is TRBV4-1 and J is TRBJ2-7, with D hard to call. Trimming left V 4 bases short and J 3 bases short, with 16 bases between. The CDR3 spans 15 residues. The germline gives CDR1 MGHRA, CDR2 YSYEKL. CDR3 amino acids: CASSPTDGWDYEQYF. DNA for the CDR3: TGCGCCAGCAGCCCTACGGACGGATGGGACTACGAGCAGTACTTC.

The chain links TRBV7-9 to TRBJ2-1, with TRBD2 identical over 10 bases. Losses at the gene ends were 5 bases for V and 6 bases for J; bases not matched to a gene: 13. This CDR3 has 17 residues. Germline assignment: CDR1 SEHNR and CDR2 FQNEAQ (reference sequence). Here the CDR3 DNA reads TGTGCCAGCAGCCCAATAGCGGGAGGAACGGGTATCAATGAGCAGTTCTTC. Translating gives CASSPIAGGTGINEQFF.

This chain joins TRBV7-8 and TRBJ2-3; 10 bases are shared with TRBD2. Germline CDR1 SGHVS, CDR2 FQNEAQ. V was clipped by 2 bases and J by 4 bases; unmatched bases: 6. CDR3 size: 16 residues. The CDR3 reads CASSLQAGGWADTQYF. For the CDR3, the DNA is TGTGCCAGCAGCTTACAAGCGGGAGGGTGGGCAGATACGCAGTATTTT.

V is TRBV2 and J is TRBJ2-2; 10 bases are shared with TRBD2. The J segment lost 4 bases and the V segment lost 5 bases, leaving 4 bases of the junction unmatched. Germline loops: CDR1 SNHLY, CDR2 FYNNEI. CDR3 length: 15 residues. Written as DNA, the CDR3 is TGTGCCAGCAGTCGAAGCGGGAGGGCCACCGGGGAGCTGTTTTTT. Its protein product is CASSRSGRATGELFF.

About this clone: This sample also contains other DNA sequences that code for the same CDR3. The chain employs TRBV27 and TRBJ2-7; D is possibly TRBD1 (6 bases). Trimming took 2 bases from V and 6 from J, leaving 11 bases between them. CDR1 and CDR2 from the germline V gene are MNHEY and SMNVEV (reference sequence). This CDR3 region has 13 residues. CDR3: CASSLGGRSEQYF. As DNA, the CDR3 is TGTGCCAGCAGTTTAGGGGGCCGCAGCGAGCAGTACTTC.